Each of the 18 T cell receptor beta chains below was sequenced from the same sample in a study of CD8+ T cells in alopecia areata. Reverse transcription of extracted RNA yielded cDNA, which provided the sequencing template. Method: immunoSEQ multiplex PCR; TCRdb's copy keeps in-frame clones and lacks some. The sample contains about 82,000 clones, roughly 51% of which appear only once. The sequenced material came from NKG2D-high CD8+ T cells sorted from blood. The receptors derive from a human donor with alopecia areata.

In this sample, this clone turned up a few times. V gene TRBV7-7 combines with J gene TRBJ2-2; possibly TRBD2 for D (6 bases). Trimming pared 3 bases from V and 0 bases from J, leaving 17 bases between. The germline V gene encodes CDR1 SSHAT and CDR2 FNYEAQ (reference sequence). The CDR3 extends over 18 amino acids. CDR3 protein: CASSLGRLGLPNTGELFF. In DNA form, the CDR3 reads TGTGCCAGCAGCTTGGGACGGCTGGGACTGCCGAACACCGGGGAGCTGTTTTTT.

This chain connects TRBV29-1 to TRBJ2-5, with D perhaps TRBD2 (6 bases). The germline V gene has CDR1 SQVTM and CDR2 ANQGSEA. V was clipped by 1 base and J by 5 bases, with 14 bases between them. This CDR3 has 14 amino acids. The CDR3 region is CSVEGRYSGETQYF. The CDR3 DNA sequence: TGCAGCGTTGAAGGAAGGTACAGCGGGGAGACCCAGTACTTC.

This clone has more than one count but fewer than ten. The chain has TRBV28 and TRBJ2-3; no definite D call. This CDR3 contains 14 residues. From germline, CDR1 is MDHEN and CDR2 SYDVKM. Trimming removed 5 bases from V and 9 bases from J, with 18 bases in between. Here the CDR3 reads CASSSPLYADTQYF. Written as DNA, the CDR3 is TGTGCCAGCAGTAGCCCCCTTTACGCGGACACGCAGTATTTT.

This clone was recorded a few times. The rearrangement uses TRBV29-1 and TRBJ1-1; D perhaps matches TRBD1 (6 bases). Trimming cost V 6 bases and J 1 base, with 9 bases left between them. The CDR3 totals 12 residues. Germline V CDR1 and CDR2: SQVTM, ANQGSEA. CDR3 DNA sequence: TGCAGCGTCGCGGACAGGAACACTGAAGCTTTCTTT. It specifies CSVADRNTEAFF.

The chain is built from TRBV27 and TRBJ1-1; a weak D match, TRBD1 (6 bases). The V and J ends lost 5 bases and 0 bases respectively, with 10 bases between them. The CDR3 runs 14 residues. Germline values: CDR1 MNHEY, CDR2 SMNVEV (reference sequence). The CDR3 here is CASSAGQMNTEAFF. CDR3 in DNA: TGTGCCAGCAGTGCCGGACAGATGAACACTGAAGCTTTCTTT.

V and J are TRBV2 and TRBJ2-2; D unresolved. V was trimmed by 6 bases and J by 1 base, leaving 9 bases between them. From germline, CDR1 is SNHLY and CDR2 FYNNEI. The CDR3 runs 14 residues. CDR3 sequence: CASRLDGNTGELFF. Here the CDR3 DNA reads TGTGCCAGCAGATTGGACGGGAACACCGGGGAGCTGTTTTTT.

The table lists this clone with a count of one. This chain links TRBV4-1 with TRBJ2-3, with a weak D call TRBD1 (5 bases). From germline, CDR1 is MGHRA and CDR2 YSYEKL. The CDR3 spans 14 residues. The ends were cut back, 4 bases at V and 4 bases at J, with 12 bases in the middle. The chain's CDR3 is CASSRIVGADTQYF. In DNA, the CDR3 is TGCGCCAGCAGCCGTATCGTAGGGGCAGATACGCAGTATTTT.

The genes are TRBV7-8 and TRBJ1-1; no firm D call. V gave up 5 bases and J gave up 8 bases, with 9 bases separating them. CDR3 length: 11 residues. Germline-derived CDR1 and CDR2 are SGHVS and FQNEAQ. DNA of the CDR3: TGTGCCAGCAGCCCTTCGGTCGAAGCTTTCTTT. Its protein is CASSPSVEAFF.

The CDR3: CASRTGQANSPLHF. The CDR3 nucleotides are TGTGCCAGCAGAACGGGACAAGCCAATTCACCCCTCCACTTT. The J gene is TRBJ1-6, the V gene TRBV2; tentatively, D is TRBD1 (6 bases). Germline assignment: CDR1 SNHLY and CDR2 FYNNEI. The CDR3 length is 14 residues. The ends were cut back, 6 bases at V and 7 bases at J, with 13 bases in the middle.

The CDR3 here is CSVDDRDRGYGYTF. For the CDR3, the DNA is TGCAGCGTTGACGACCGGGACAGGGGCTATGGCTACACCTTC. The chain uses TRBV29-1 and TRBJ1-2; TRBD1 agrees at 10 bases. This CDR3 spans 14 amino acids. The V and J ends lost 3 bases and 4 bases, in that order; junction bases with no gene match: 5. The germline CDR1 and CDR2 sequences are SQVTM and ANQGSEA.

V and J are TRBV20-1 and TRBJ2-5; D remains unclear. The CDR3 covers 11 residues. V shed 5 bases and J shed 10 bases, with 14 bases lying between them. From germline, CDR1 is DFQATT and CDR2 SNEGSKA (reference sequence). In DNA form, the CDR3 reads TGCAGTGCTGACGGGCAGTTCAACCAGTACTTC. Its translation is CSADGQFNQYF.

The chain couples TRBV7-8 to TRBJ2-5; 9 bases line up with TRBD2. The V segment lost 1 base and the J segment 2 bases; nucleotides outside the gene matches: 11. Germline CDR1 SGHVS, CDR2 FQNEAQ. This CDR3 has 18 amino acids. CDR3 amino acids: CASSLVTLAGPLQETQYF. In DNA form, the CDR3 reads TGTGCCAGCAGCTTAGTTACCCTAGCGGGACCTTTGCAAGAGACCCAGTACTTC.

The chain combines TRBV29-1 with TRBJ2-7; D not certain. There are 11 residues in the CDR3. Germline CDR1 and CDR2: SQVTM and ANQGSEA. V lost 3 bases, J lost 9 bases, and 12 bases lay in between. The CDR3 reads CSVEFGVRQYF. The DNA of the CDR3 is TGCAGCGTTGAGTTCGGAGTTAGGCAGTACTTC.

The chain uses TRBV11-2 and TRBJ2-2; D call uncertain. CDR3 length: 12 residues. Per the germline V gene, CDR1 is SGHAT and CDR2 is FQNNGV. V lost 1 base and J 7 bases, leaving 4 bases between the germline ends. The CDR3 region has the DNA TGTGCCAGCAGCTTAGGGAGCGGGGAGCTGTTTTTT. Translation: CASSLGSGELFF.

In DNA form, the CDR3 reads TGTGCCAGCAGCGTTAGCGGGGGGGCCCAAGAGACCCAGTACTTC. Translated: CASSVSGGAQETQYF. This chain joins TRBV9 and TRBJ2-5; 11 bases fit TRBD2. The CDR3 length is 15 residues. Per germline, CDR1 SGDLS and CDR2 YYNGEE. V shed 2 bases and J 1 base; nucleotides not matched to a gene: 1. Using reference TRBV9 and TRBJ2-5 for the parts outside the CDR3, the full variable domain is DSGVTQTPKHLITATGQRVTLRCSPRSGDLSVYWYQQSLDQGLQFLIQYYNGEERAKGNILERFSAQQFPDLHSELNLSSLELGDSALYFCASSVSGGAQETQYFGPGTRLLVL.

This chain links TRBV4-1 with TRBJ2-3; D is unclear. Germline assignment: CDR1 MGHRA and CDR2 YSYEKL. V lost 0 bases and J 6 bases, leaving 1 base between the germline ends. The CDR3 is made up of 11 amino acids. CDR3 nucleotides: TGCGCCAGCAGCCAAGAGGATACGCAGTATTTT. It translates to CASSQEDTQYF.

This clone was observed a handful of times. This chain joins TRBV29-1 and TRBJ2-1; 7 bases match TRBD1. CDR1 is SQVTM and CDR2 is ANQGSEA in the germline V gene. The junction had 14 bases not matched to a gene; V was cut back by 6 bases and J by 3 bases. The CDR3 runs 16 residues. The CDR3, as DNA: TGCAGCGTGTCTACAGGGGCTCCCAGTATCTACAATGAGCAGTTCTTC. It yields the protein CSVSTGAPSIYNEQFF.

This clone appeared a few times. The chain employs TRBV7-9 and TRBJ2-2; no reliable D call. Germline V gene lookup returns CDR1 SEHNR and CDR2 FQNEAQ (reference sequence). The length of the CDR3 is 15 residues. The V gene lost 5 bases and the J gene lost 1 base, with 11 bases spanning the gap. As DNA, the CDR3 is TGTGCCAGCAGCCCAATGGCCGTGAACACCGGGGAGCTGTTTTTT. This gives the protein CASSPMAVNTGELFF.